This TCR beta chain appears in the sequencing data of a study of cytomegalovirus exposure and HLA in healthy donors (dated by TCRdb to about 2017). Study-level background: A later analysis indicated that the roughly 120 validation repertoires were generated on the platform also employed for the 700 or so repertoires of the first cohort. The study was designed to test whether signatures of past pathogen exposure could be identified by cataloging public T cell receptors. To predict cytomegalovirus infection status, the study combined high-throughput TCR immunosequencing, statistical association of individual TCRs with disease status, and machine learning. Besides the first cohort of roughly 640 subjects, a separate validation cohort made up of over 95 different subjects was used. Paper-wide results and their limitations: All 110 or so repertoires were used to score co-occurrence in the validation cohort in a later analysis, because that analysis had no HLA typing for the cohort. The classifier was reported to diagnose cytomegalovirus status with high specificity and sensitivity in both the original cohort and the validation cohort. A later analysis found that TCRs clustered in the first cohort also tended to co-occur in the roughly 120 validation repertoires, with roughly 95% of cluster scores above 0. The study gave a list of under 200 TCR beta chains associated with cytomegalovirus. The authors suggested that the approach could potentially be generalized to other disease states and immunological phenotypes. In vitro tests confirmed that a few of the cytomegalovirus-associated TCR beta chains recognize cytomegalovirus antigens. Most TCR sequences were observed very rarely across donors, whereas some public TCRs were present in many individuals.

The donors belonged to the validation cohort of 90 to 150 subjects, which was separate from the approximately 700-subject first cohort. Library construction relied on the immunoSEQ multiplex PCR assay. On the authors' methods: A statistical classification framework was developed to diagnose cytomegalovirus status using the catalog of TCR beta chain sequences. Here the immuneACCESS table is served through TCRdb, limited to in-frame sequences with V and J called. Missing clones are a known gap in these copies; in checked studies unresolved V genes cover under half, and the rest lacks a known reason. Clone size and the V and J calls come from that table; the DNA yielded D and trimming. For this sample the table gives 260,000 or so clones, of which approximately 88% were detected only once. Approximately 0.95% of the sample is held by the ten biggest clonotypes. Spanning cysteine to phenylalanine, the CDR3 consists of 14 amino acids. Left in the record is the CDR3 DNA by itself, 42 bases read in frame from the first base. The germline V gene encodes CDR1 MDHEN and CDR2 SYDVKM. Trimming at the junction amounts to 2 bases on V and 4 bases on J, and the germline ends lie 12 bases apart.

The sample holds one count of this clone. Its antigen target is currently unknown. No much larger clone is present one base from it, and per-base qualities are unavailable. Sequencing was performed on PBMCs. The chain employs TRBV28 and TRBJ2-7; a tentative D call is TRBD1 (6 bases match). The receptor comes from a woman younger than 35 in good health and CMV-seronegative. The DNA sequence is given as TGTGCCAGCAGTTTACCCAGGGGTGGGTACGAGCAGTACTTC. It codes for CASSLPRGGYEQYF.